The clone carrying this TCR beta chain was seen many times. This entry comes from a study of HIV-infected patients and healthy controls. Study in general: No general T-cell lymphocytopenia was present, and per-chain CDR3 totals resembled those of controls.

Roughly three months, about 14 weeks, into antiretroviral therapy, follow-up blood was collected. Whole blood was used without fractionation, so all unsorted peripheral T cells were included. cDNA was made from roughly 500 ng RNA using alpha and beta constant primers. Using multiplexing indices, alpha and beta chain libraries were generated apart by chain-specific third strand synthesis. MiXCR was run by TCRdb on the 5' RACE reads, yielding one entry per CDR3 protein. In the table there are 4,500 to 6,500 distinct CDR3 sequences, 8.8% of which are singletons. The receptor's source is an adult with HIV infection. This specimen consisted of blood, obtained during antiretroviral therapy.

DNA for the CDR3: TGTGCCAGCAGCACGCGTCCGGGGACTGAAGCTTTCTTT. It specifies CASSTRPGTEAFF. The chain recombines TRBV5-5 with TRBJ1-1, with unresolved D. Trimming cost V 4 bases and J 5 bases, with 12 bases left between them. Germline values: CDR1 SGHKS, CDR2 YYEKEE (reference sequence). This CDR3 spans 13 amino acids.